This T cell receptor (beta chain) was captured by sequencing in a study of T cell repertoires in cytomegalovirus infection (dated by TCRdb to about 2019). Study-wide context: Because public TCR beta signatures pointed to carriage of CMV infection together with the matching HLA type, the HLA type of each donor mattered for the analysis.

From cysteine to phenylalanine, the CDR3 is 14 amino acids long. Solely the CDR3 DNA is kept, with 42 bases framed from the first base. For this chain, trimming is 4 bases at the V end and 10 bases at the J end, and the number of junction bases without a gene match is 9. Sequences SGDLS (CDR1) and YYNGEE (CDR2) are obtained from the germline V gene. Overall results and qualifications from the work: In both this cohort and an independent cohort of 352 donors, the cumulative frequency of public TCR beta family members distinguished carriers of CMV infection plus the relevant HLA type. The ex vivo response was dominated by HLA-C-restricted CMV-specific TCR beta clonotypes, and the single most frequent clonotype in two of eight donors was supplied by these HLA-C-restricted clonotypes.

Regarding this clonotype: Its antigen is unknown. The input lacks base qualities; no much larger clone sits a single base away.

Sequencing was carried out with an Illumina HiSeq 1500. TCRdb ran its own pipeline on the public reads, namely fastp trimming at Q25 and MiXCR clone calling, and kept in-frame beta chains. Rows merge per CDR3 protein into single entries with the most common DNA and genes. This sample gives about 600,000 distinct CDR3 sequences in total; around 24% of them show up just once. 6.5% to 10% of the sample goes to the ten largest clones. The receptor chain draws on TRBV9 and TRBJ2-2; the junction holds 8 bases that match TRBD1. This TCR was recovered from a human donor in good health (CMV status not recorded). Some clones in this sample may be carry-over from other donors' samples. The sample was CD8+ T cells from PBMCs. The DNA sequence is as follows: TGTGCCAGCAGCCCTGAGGACAGGGTGGAGGAGCTGTTTTTT. This gives the protein CASSPEDRVEELFF.